The 10 T cell receptor beta chains given below trace back to one sample, sequenced in a study of CD8+ T cells in alopecia areata. Sequencing used cDNA as its template, made by extracting RNA and reverse transcribing it. Generated by immunoSEQ multiplex PCR, the TCRdb table keeps only in-frame clones and is missing some. The table has 90,000 to 120,000 clones, 84% seen once. The treatment denotes: oral pan-JAK inhibitor, 5-10 mg twice daily. Material: CD8+ T cells sorted from blood, obtained at week 24, from a patient treated with tofacitinib. Every receptor here comes from a human donor with alopecia areata.

The chain is built from TRBV28 and TRBJ2-5, with 8 bases aligning to TRBD1. J gave up 1 base and V 2 bases, and 9 bases lay outside the gene matches. CDR1 MDHEN and CDR2 SYDVKM come from the germline V gene. This CDR3 comprises 17 residues. CDR3 loop: CASSLRLGQGTQETQYF. Written as DNA, the CDR3 is TGTGCCAGCAGTTTACGCCTCGGACAGGGAACCCAAGAGACCCAGTACTTC.

V is TRBV7-9 and J is TRBJ1-6; unclear D gene. V gave up 3 bases and J gave up 8 bases, with 8 bases separating them. In germline, CDR1 is SEHNR, CDR2 FQNEAQ (reference sequence). The CDR3 consists of 13 residues. CDR3 DNA sequence: TGTGCCAGCAGCTTCGATCGGGATTCACCCCTCCACTTT. Encoded protein: CASSFDRDSPLHF.

The chain combines TRBV5-1 with TRBJ2-1; TRBD2 is a possible D gene (5 bases). Per the germline V gene, CDR1 is SGHRS and CDR2 is YFSETQ. V was trimmed by 1 base and J by 0 bases, leaving 11 bases between them. The CDR3 totals 16 residues. Here the CDR3 reads CASSLSRRSSYNEQFF. For the CDR3, the DNA is TGCGCCAGCAGCTTGAGTAGGAGGAGCTCCTACAATGAGCAGTTCTTC. The full variable domain, with the rest looked up from reference TRBV5-1 and TRBJ2-1, is KAGVTQTPRYLIKTRGQQVTLSCSPISGHRSVSWYQQTPGQGLQFLFEYFSETQRNKGNFPGRFSGRQFSNSRSEMNVSTLELGDSALYLCASSLSRRSSYNEQFFGPGTRLTVL.

The rearrangement joins TRBV15 to TRBJ2-3; D is uncertain. This CDR3 contains 13 residues. The ends were cut back, 5 bases at V and 4 bases at J, with 10 bases in the middle. From germline, CDR1 is LNHNV and CDR2 YYDKDF (reference sequence). Written as DNA, the CDR3 is TGTGCCACCAGCCCATCGGCGGCAGATACGCAGTATTTT. This encodes CATSPSAADTQYF.

This clone was observed a single time. The chain uses TRBV29-1 and TRBJ1-1, with 8 bases fitting TRBD1. J gave up 7 bases and V 7 bases, and 11 bases lay outside the gene matches. The V gene's germline CDR1 is SQVTM and CDR2 ANQGSEA. The CDR3 loop spans 13 amino acids. The CDR3 DNA sequence: TGCAGCGCCGACAGGGGCTGGGGGGGTGAAGCTTTCTTT. It yields the protein CSADRGWGGEAFF. The full variable domain, rest sourced from reference TRBV29-1 and TRBJ1-1, is SAVISQKPSRDICQRGTSLTIQCQVDSQVTMMFWYRQQPGQSLTLIATANQGSEATYESGFVIDKFPISRPNLTFSTLTVSNMSPEDSSIYLCSADRGWGGEAFFGQGTRLTVV.

The chain carries TRBV30 and TRBJ2-1, with D maybe TRBD2 (6 bases). The CDR3 is 15 residues long. Trimming took 5 bases from V and 4 from J, leaving 18 bases between them. Per germline, CDR1 GTSNPN and CDR2 SVGIG (reference sequence). The CDR3 loop reads CAWDLGEAGYNEQFF. In DNA, the CDR3 is TGTGCCTGGGACCTCGGGGAGGCAGGGTACAATGAGCAGTTCTTC.

This clone was found once. V gene TRBV11-3 combines with J gene TRBJ2-3; no clear D. Germline V gene sequence: CDR1 SGHNT, CDR2 YENEEA. V was shortened by 0 bases and J by 4 bases, with 14 bases between the two germline ends. This CDR3 is built from 16 residues. The CDR3 is CASSLEGLGWADTQYF. CDR3 bases: TGTGCCAGCAGCTTAGAAGGGCTCGGGTGGGCAGATACGCAGTATTTT.

This clone came up once. The genes are TRBV19 and TRBJ2-1; D possibly corresponds to TRBD2 (5 bases). V gave up 10 bases and J gave up 4 bases, with 17 bases separating them. The CDR3 runs to 14 residues. Germline V lookup: CDR1 LNHDA, CDR2 SQIVND (reference sequence). The CDR3 protein is CATKSEGLYNEQFF. DNA for the CDR3: TGTGCCACTAAATCCGAGGGCCTATACAATGAGCAGTTCTTC.

V is TRBV5-1 and J is TRBJ2-5; tentative D call: TRBD2 (5 bases). Germline CDR1 is SGHRS and CDR2 is YFSETQ. V lost 4 bases to trimming and J lost 10 bases, with 23 bases between them. This CDR3 has 15 amino acids. This CDR3 is CASSVAVGSLADQYF. DNA for the CDR3: TGCGCCAGCAGCGTTGCAGTGGGGTCCCTAGCAGACCAGTACTTC.

The gene calls are TRBV27 and TRBJ2-7; D may correspond to TRBD1 or TRBD2 (5 bases each). This CDR3 is built from 14 residues. Germline values: CDR1 MNHEY, CDR2 SMNVEV (reference sequence). Trimming took off 3 bases at V and 4 bases at J, with 13 bases between the two ends. CDR3 sequence reads: CASSFRGPLYEQYF. The CDR3 nucleotides are TGTGCCAGCAGTTTTCGGGGACCTCTTTACGAGCAGTACTTC.